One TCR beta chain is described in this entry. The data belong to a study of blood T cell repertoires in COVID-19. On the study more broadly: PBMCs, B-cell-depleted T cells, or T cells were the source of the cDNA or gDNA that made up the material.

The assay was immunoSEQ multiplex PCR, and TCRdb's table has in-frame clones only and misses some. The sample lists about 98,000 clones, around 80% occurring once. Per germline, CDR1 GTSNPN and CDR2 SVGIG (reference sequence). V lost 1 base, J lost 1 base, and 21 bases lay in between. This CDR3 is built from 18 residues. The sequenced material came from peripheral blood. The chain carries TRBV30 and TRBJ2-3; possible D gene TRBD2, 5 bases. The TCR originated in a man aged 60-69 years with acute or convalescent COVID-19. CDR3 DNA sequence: TGTGCCTGGAGTGGGATTGGGTGGAGGACCTCGGGCACAGATACGCAGTATTTT. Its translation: CAWSGIGWRTSGTDTQYF.